The 21 T cell receptor beta chains reported below all come from one sample, sequenced in a study of blood T cell repertoires in COVID-19. The method was immunoSEQ multiplex PCR; TCRdb's version includes in-frame clones alone and lacks a portion of them. The sample carries approximately 110,000 clones, less than 85% recorded once. Sequenced: peripheral blood. The receptor set was obtained from a human donor with acute or convalescent COVID-19. The donor label of this sample is uncertain.

V and J are TRBV28 and TRBJ1-2, with D possibly TRBD1 on 5 matching bases. This CDR3 has 14 amino acids. Trimming left V 5 bases short and J 2 bases short, with 12 bases between. Per the germline V gene, CDR1 is MDHEN and CDR2 is SYDVKM. CDR3 bases: TGTGCCAGCAGTCAGGGCAGCCTCAACTATGGCTACACCTTC. Residues: CASSQGSLNYGYTF.

The rearrangement joins TRBV13 to TRBJ1-2; TRBD1 agrees at 9 bases. Germline lookup yields CDR1 PRHDT and CDR2 FYEKMQ (reference sequence). The CDR3 is 15 residues long. J was trimmed by 5 bases and V by 5 bases; bases with no gene match: 9. Here the CDR3 reads CASSLNRGRGYGYTF. For the CDR3, the DNA is TGTGCCAGCAGCCTAAACAGGGGGCGCGGGTATGGCTACACCTTC.

This chain connects TRBV2 to TRBJ2-2; maybe TRBD1 (5 bases). The V end lost 3 bases, the J end lost 6 bases, and 11 bases lay between the germline ends. The CDR3 runs 14 residues. Germline loops: CDR1 SNHLY, CDR2 FYNNEI. Here the CDR3 reads CASSDQSGPGELFF. CDR3 sequence (DNA): TGTGCCAGCAGTGATCAGTCAGGGCCCGGGGAGCTGTTTTTT.

CDR3 residues: CASSSGTSGEGETQYF. Here the CDR3 DNA reads TGCGCCAGCAGCTCCGGGACTAGCGGGGAGGGTGAGACCCAGTACTTC. V gene TRBV5-1 combines with J gene TRBJ2-5; 13 bases are a match to TRBD2. Germline V gene sequence: CDR1 SGHRS, CDR2 YFSETQ. This CDR3 is built from 16 residues. J gave up 5 bases and V 3 bases, and 7 bases lay outside the gene matches.

This clone has more than one count but fewer than ten. The rearrangement links TRBV20-1 to TRBJ2-3; the match to TRBD2 covers 10 bases. J gave up 3 bases and V 3 bases, and 6 bases lay outside the gene matches. The CDR3 loop spans 15 amino acids. CDR1 is DFQATT, CDR2 SNEGSKA, per germline (reference sequence). The CDR3 DNA is TGCAGTGCTAGTGTGAGCGGGGGGGCAACAGATACGCAGTATTTT. It codes for CSASVSGGATDTQYF.

The chain carries TRBV10-2 and TRBJ1-1; 7 bases are shared with TRBD1. CDR3 length equals 11 residues. V shed 8 bases, J shed 7 bases, and the junction held 4 bases outside the gene matches. Looked up from germline, CDR1 is WSHSY and CDR2 is SAAADI. The CDR3, as DNA: TGCGCCAGCGCTCGACAGGGTGAAGCTTTCTTT. As protein: CASARQGEAFF.

CDR3 nucleotides: TGTGCCAGCAGCCCGGAGGACAGGGTCTACGAGCAGTACTTC. It yields the protein CASSPEDRVYEQYF. The chain combines TRBV9 with TRBJ2-7, with 8 bases matching TRBD1. Germline assignment: CDR1 SGDLS and CDR2 YYNGEE. The V gene end was trimmed by 4 bases and the J gene end by 3 bases; junction bases not matched to a gene: 6. The CDR3 is made up of 14 amino acids.

The rearrangement uses TRBV6-6 and TRBJ2-5; 15 nucleotides align to TRBD2. With V trimmed by 6 bases and J by 3 bases, 5 bases remained unmatched. The CDR3 contains 16 residues. CDR1 and CDR2 (germline): MNHNY, SVGAGI (reference sequence). CDR3: CASRGTSGGRKETQYF. The CDR3 DNA is TGTGCCAGCAGGGGGACTAGCGGGGGGCGGAAAGAGACCCAGTACTTC.

The rearrangement uses TRBV7-6 and TRBJ2-1, with 7 nucleotides matching TRBD1. The length of the CDR3 is 15 residues. The J segment lost 7 bases and the V segment lost 2 bases, leaving 8 bases of the junction unmatched. CDR1 is SGHVS, CDR2 FNYEAQ, per germline. The DNA of the CDR3 is TGTGCCAGCAGCTTATGGGGGACAGTGGGGAATGAGCAGTTCTTC. Its protein is CASSLWGTVGNEQFF.

The V and J genes are TRBV13 and TRBJ1-2; TRBD1 matches 7 bases. After removal of 2 bases from V and 6 bases from J, the junction contained 3 bases not matched to a gene. Germline lookup yields CDR1 PRHDT and CDR2 FYEKMQ (reference sequence). This CDR3 is 13 amino acids long. The DNA of the CDR3 is TGTGCCAGCAGCTTATTAGGGGGCCATGGCTACACCTTC. It specifies CASSLLGGHGYTF.

This chain joins TRBV5-6 and TRBJ2-4, with 10 nucleotides matching TRBD1. V trimming: 0 bases; J trimming: 10 bases; junction bases outside the gene matches: 1. The CDR3 is 13 amino acids. Germline V CDR1 and CDR2: SGHDT, YYEEEE. In DNA form, the CDR3 reads TGTGCCAGCAGCTTGGAGGACAGGGGGATTCAGTACTTC. This gives the protein CASSLEDRGIQYF.

The chain carries TRBV19 and TRBJ2-3; TRBD1 matches at 8 bases. The J segment lost 4 bases and the V segment lost 5 bases, leaving 2 bases of the junction unmatched. The CDR3 is 13 amino acids. Germline values: CDR1 LNHDA, CDR2 SQIVND (reference sequence). CDR3 bases: TGTGCCAGTAGTGTACAGGGGGCAGATACGCAGTATTTT. This translates into CASSVQGADTQYF.

The chain joins TRBV3-1 (or the pseudogene TRBV3-2) to TRBJ2-1, with D maybe TRBD1 (5 bases). Trimming removed 3 bases at V and 7 bases at J, with 10 bases between. CDR1 and CDR2 from the germline V gene are LGHDT and YNNKEL (reference sequence). This CDR3 region has 13 residues. CDR3 in amino acids: CASSHDSWNEQFF. The CDR3 coding sequence is TGTGCCAGCAGCCACGACAGTTGGAATGAGCAGTTCTTC.

There are many counts of this clone. This chain connects TRBV5-6 to TRBJ2-7, with 8 positions matching TRBD1. CDR1 and CDR2 (germline): SGHDT, YYEEEE. The CDR3 is 14 residues long. V gave up 5 bases and J gave up 7 bases; unmatched junction bases: 11. CDR3 bases: TGTGCCAGCAGTTTTGGGACAGGACAGCAGGAGCAGTACTTC. It yields the protein CASSFGTGQQEQYF.

J is TRBJ2-5 and V is TRBV7-2; the match to TRBD1 covers 11 bases. Germline trimming cut 1 base from V and 5 bases from J; bases unmatched to any gene: 9. Germline V gene sequence: CDR1 SGHTA, CDR2 FQGNSA. The CDR3 contains 17 residues. CDR3 amino acids: CASSLGRDRGFWETQYF. As DNA, the CDR3 is TGTGCCAGCAGCTTAGGAAGGGACAGGGGGTTTTGGGAGACCCAGTACTTC.

The chain links TRBV6-5 to TRBJ2-7; 9 nucleotides match TRBD1. Germline assignment: CDR1 MNHEY and CDR2 SVGAGI. CDR3 length equals 13 residues. Germline trimming cut 6 bases from V and 3 bases from J; bases unmatched to any gene: 3. The CDR3 loop is CASSSGQGYEQYF. The CDR3 region has the DNA TGTGCCAGCAGCTCGGGACAGGGCTACGAGCAGTACTTC.

The chain links TRBV29-1 to TRBJ1-3, with TRBD1 matching over 7 bases. This CDR3 comprises 15 residues. J lost 1 base, V lost 6 bases, and 9 bases had no gene match. Germline-derived CDR1 and CDR2 are SQVTM and ANQGSEA. As DNA, the CDR3 is TGCAGCGTCCTTGGGATACAGGGGTCTGGAAACACCATATATTTT. Its translation is CSVLGIQGSGNTIYF. Supplemented by reference TRBV29-1 and TRBJ1-3, the full variable domain reads SAVISQKPSRDICQRGTSLTIQCQVDSQVTMMFWYRQQPGQSLTLIATANQGSEATYESGFVIDKFPISRPNLTFSTLTVSNMSPEDSSIYLCSVLGIQGSGNTIYFGEGSWLTVV.

This clone was detected many times. The V and J genes are TRBV5-6 and TRBJ1-6; no clear D. Germline CDR1 SGHDT, CDR2 YYEEEE. CDR3 length equals 12 residues. V shed 0 bases and J shed 13 bases, with 8 bases lying between them. DNA for the CDR3: TGTGCCAGCAGCTTGGGCGGAGTCCCCCTCCACTTT. It is translated as CASSLGGVPLHF.

This chain connects TRBV6-6 to TRBJ1-1, with D maybe TRBD1 (5 bases). Germline V gene sequence: CDR1 MNHNY, CDR2 SVGAGI (reference sequence). The CDR3 loop spans 13 amino acids. V was clipped by 5 bases and J by 1 base, with 8 bases between them. Here the CDR3 DNA reads TGTGCCAGCAGTACCAGGGAGAACACTGAAGCTTTCTTT. This sequence encodes CASSTRENTEAFF.

The chain joins TRBV5-1 to TRBJ1-1; TRBD1 is a possible D gene (5 bases). Trimming stripped 0 bases from V and 4 bases from J, with 10 bases between. The CDR3 consists of 14 residues. Looked up from germline, CDR1 is SGHRS and CDR2 is YFSETQ. CDR3 nucleotide sequence: TGCGCCAGCAGCTTGGCCGCGGGACCCACTGAAGCTTTCTTT. Amino acid sequence: CASSLAAGPTEAFF.

The chain employs TRBV7-2 and TRBJ2-3, with 8 bases lining up with TRBD2. The CDR3 loop spans 15 amino acids. J was trimmed by 2 bases and V by 2 bases; bases with no gene match: 3. Germline values: CDR1 SGHTA, CDR2 FQGNSA. The DNA for the CDR3 is TGTGCCAGCAGCTTAAGGACTAGCCCCACAGATACGCAGTATTTT. Translating gives CASSLRTSPTDTQYF.